One and the same sample provided the 21 T cell receptor beta chains below, sequenced in a study of T cell changes during pregnancy in multiple sclerosis. Repertoires were generated with immunoSEQ multiplex PCR, while TCRdb's copy carries only in-frame clones and drops some. The sample carries some 77,000 clones, roughly 90% recorded once. The sequences come from peripheral blood, collected before pregnancy. The receptors here all came from a female donor with multiple sclerosis, enrolled in a pregnancy study.

This chain joins TRBV7-9 and TRBJ2-5; 11 bases map to TRBD2. The CDR3 sequence is 17 residues long. The germline gives CDR1 SEHNR, CDR2 FQNEAQ (reference sequence). V gave up 5 bases and J gave up 5 bases; unmatched junction bases: 13. The chain's CDR3 is CASSPGVLAGVVETQYF. The CDR3, as DNA: TGTGCCAGCAGCCCTGGCGTACTAGCGGGGGTAGTGGAGACCCAGTACTTC.

The chain recombines TRBV5-1 with TRBJ1-2; TRBD1 aligns across 11 bases. Trimming removed 4 bases from V and 8 bases from J; junction bases left unmatched: 4. The CDR3 totals 13 residues. The germline CDR1 and CDR2 sequences are SGHRS and YFSETQ. For the CDR3, the DNA is TGCGCCAGCAGCCCCGGGACAGGGGGGGGCTACACCTTC. This gives the protein CASSPGTGGGYTF.

The chain combines TRBV7-9 with TRBJ2-1, with a tentative D call TRBD1 (6 bases). V lost 4 bases and J lost 7, with 17 bases in between. The CDR3 extends over 15 amino acids. The germline gives CDR1 SEHNR, CDR2 FQNEAQ (reference sequence). CDR3 amino acids: CASSSHTGNINEQFF. CDR3 DNA: TGTGCCAGCAGCTCTCATACAGGGAATATTAATGAGCAGTTCTTC.

The chain uses TRBV5-1 and TRBJ1-4, with D possibly TRBD1 on 5 matching bases. The germline V and J ends were trimmed by 0 bases and 6 bases, with 12 bases remaining between them. The CDR3 has 15 amino acids. Germline V gene sequence: CDR1 SGHRS, CDR2 YFSETQ. CDR3 protein: CASSLAPGLDEKLFF. CDR3 nucleotide sequence: TGCGCCAGCAGCTTGGCCCCAGGGTTGGATGAAAAACTGTTTTTT.

J is TRBJ1-6 and V is TRBV7-2, with TRBD1 matching 9 bases. CDR3 size: 15 residues. Germline V CDR1 and CDR2: SGHTA, FQGNSA. After removal of 7 bases from V and 9 bases from J, the junction contained 10 bases not matched to a gene. The CDR3 DNA reads as TGTGCCAGCATCCAAACCGGGACAGGGAGTTCACCCCTCCACTTT. Translating gives CASIQTGTGSSPLHF. Together with reference TRBV7-2 and TRBJ1-6, the CDR3 gives the full variable domain: GAGVSQSPSNKVTEKGKDVELRCDPISGHTALYWYRQSLGQGLEFLIYFQGNSAPDKSGLPSDRFSAERTGGSVSTLTIQRTQQEDSAVYLCASIQTGTGSSPLHFGNGTRLTVT.

V usage is TRBV30 and J usage is TRBJ1-4; D possibly corresponds to TRBD1 (5 bases). This CDR3 has 12 residues. V lost 7 bases to trimming and J lost 7 bases, with 13 bases between them. Germline-derived CDR1 and CDR2 are GTSNPN and SVGIG (reference sequence). This chain's CDR3 is CALDTKTEKLFF. The CDR3 nucleotides are TGTGCCTTGGACACTAAGACTGAAAAACTGTTTTTT. Variable domain in full (rest from reference TRBV30 and TRBJ1-4): SQTIHQWPATLVQPVGSPLSLECTVEGTSNPNLYWYRQAAGRGLQLLFYSVGIGQISSEVPQNLSASRPQDRQFILSSKKLLLSDSGFYLCALDTKTEKLFFGSGTQLSVL.

This sequence joins TRBV7-3 and TRBJ2-7, with TRBD1 matching over 12 bases. CDR1 is SGHTA, CDR2 FQGTGA, per germline. The CDR3 consists of 13 residues. J gave up 6 bases and V 4 bases, and 1 base lay outside the gene matches. This CDR3 reads CASSWDRGREQYF. CDR3 bases: TGTGCCAGCAGCTGGGACAGGGGGCGCGAGCAGTACTTC.

This chain joins TRBV27 and TRBJ2-3; weak D call: TRBD1 (6 bases). This CDR3 is built from 16 residues. Between the trimmed V and J ends, which lost 3 bases and 5 bases, there was a span of 18 bases. The germline CDR1 and CDR2 sequences are MNHEY and SMNVEV (reference sequence). The CDR3 loop is CASSFRGRPGKDTQYF. The CDR3 DNA reads as TGTGCCAGCAGTTTCAGGGGACGTCCCGGGAAAGATACGCAGTATTTT.

V and J are TRBV5-6 and TRBJ2-7, with D possibly matching TRBD1 (5 bases). The V end lost 3 bases, the J end lost 7 bases, and 14 bases lay between the germline ends. CDR3 size: 13 residues. CDR1 SGHDT and CDR2 YYEEEE come from the germline V gene. The CDR3 sequence: CASSSNRQSEQYF. The CDR3 region has the DNA TGTGCCAGCAGCTCAAACCGACAGTCGGAGCAGTACTTC.

The chain uses TRBV19 and TRBJ1-4, with 8 bases identical to TRBD1. The CDR3 has 17 residues. V lost 6 bases, J lost 0 bases, and 9 bases stayed unmatched. Germline V gene sequence: CDR1 LNHDA, CDR2 SQIVND (reference sequence). The CDR3 region has the DNA TGTGCCAGTAGGAGCAGGGGGCGACTTGCAACTAATGAAAAACTGTTTTTT. Encoded protein: CASRSRGRLATNEKLFF.

The rearrangement links TRBV2 to TRBJ2-5; TRBD2 agrees at 7 bases. The CDR3 loop spans 15 amino acids. The trim removed 6 bases at V and 2 bases at J, leaving 9 bases unmatched. Germline CDR1 SNHLY, CDR2 FYNNEI. The CDR3 is CASSEHLAEQETQYF. The CDR3 DNA is TGTGCCAGCAGCGAACATCTAGCGGAGCAAGAGACCCAGTACTTC.

This clone showed up just once. The same CDR3 is also encoded by other DNA sequences in this sample. The chain recombines TRBV29-1 with TRBJ2-7; perhaps TRBD1 as D (7 bases). In germline, CDR1 is SQVTM, CDR2 ANQGSEA. The ends were cut back, 3 bases at V and 5 bases at J, with 11 bases in the middle. The CDR3 spans 12 residues. The DNA for the CDR3 is TGCAGCGTTGACAGGGGGGTGGACGAGCAGTACTTC. Protein: CSVDRGVDEQYF.

The genes are TRBV18 and TRBJ2-2; 7 bases match TRBD2. CDR3 size: 16 residues. Unmatched junction bases numbered 11, after V lost 4 bases and J lost 6 bases. Germline CDR1 is KGHSH and CDR2 is LQKENI. In nucleotides, the CDR3 is TGTGCCAGCTCACTTACTAGCGTGGAGGGCGCCGGGGAGCTGTTTTTT. It encodes CASSLTSVEGAGELFF.

In the case of this clone: At one of its ends the junction is not consistent with the germline gene, which may arise from a read error. The chain joins TRBV18 to TRBJ2-4; 8 nucleotides match TRBD1. The CDR3 sequence is 12 residues long. Germline lookup yields CDR1 KGHSH and CDR2 LQKENI. The CDR3 nucleotides are TGTGCCAGCTCAGGAAGACAGGGGCCGCCCTCCTTC. Translating it yields CASSGRQGPPSF.

The chain joins TRBV14 to TRBJ2-7; possibly TRBD1 for D (6 bases). Germline CDR1 SGHDN, CDR2 FVKESK. Trimming removed 1 base from V and 10 bases from J, with 17 bases in between. CDR3 length: 14 residues. The CDR3 nucleotides read TGTGCCAGCAGCCAAGGGGGGCCCCCAACCCCACAGTACTTC. Translated: CASSQGGPPTPQYF.

The gene calls are TRBV30 and TRBJ1-5; D possibly corresponds to TRBD1 (5 bases). The V end lost 3 bases, the J end lost 4 bases, and 10 bases lay between the germline ends. This CDR3 is built from 13 residues. Germline CDR1 reads GTSNPN; CDR2 reads SVGIG (reference sequence). The CDR3 DNA sequence: TGTGCCTGGAGCCGTCAGGGTAATCAGCCCCAGCATTTT. It specifies CAWSRQGNQPQHF.

This chain connects TRBV7-8 to TRBJ1-3; D gene ambiguous. The CDR3 has 15 residues. Germline CDR1 is SGHVS and CDR2 is FQNEAQ. V gave up 1 base and J gave up 8 bases, with 15 bases separating them. CDR3 in amino acids: CASSLGARQKDTIYF. CDR3 nucleotide sequence: TGTGCCAGCAGCTTAGGGGCCCGGCAGAAAGACACCATATATTTT.

The chain employs TRBV9 and TRBJ1-1; D unclear. Germline CDR1 and CDR2: SGDLS and YYNGEE. The CDR3 has 13 residues. V lost 2 bases, J lost 1 base, and 6 bases lay in between. The CDR3 loop reads CASSVLSNTEAFF. The CDR3 DNA follows: TGTGCCAGCAGCGTTTTATCGAACACTGAAGCTTTCTTT.

The chain employs TRBV19 and TRBJ1-3, with D perhaps TRBD1 (5 bases). This CDR3 contains 15 residues. Germline V gene sequence: CDR1 LNHDA, CDR2 SQIVND (reference sequence). Trimming cost V 7 bases and J 1 base, with 14 bases left between them. The DNA of the CDR3 is TGTGCCAGTAAAAGAGCGACAGTTTCTGGAAACACCATATATTTT. Its protein product is CASKRATVSGNTIYF.

In this sample, this clone turned up once. The chain is built from TRBV6-5 and TRBJ1-2; 7 positions match TRBD1. CDR3 length: 15 residues. Germline CDR1 MNHEY, CDR2 SVGAGI. Trimming at V came to 0 bases and at J to 8 bases, leaving 9 bases not matched to a gene. The CDR3 bases are TGTGCCAGCAGTTACTCAAGGGGGCGTGTGTACGGCTACACCTTC. Translated, it gives CASSYSRGRVYGYTF.

The V gene is TRBV5-4, the J gene TRBJ1-2, with TRBD1 matching over 9 bases. The J segment lost 2 bases and the V segment lost 0 bases, leaving 5 bases of the junction unmatched. The CDR3 consists of 16 residues. CDR1 is SGHNT, CDR2 YYREEE, per germline (reference sequence). The chain's CDR3 is CASSLAVGTGNYGYTF. The CDR3 nucleotides are TGTGCCAGCAGCTTGGCCGTAGGGACAGGGAACTATGGCTACACCTTC.